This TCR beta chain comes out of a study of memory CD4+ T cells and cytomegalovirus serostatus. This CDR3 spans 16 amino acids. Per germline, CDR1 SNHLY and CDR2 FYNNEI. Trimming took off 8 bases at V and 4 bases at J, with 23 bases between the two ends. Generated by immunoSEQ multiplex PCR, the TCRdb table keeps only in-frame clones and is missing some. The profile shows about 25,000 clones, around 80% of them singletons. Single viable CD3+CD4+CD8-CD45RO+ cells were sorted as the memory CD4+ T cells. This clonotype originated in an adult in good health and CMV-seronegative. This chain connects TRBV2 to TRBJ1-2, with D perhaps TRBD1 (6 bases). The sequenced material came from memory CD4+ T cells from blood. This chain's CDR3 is CASGEAVNREGYGYTF. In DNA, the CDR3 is TGTGCCAGCGGCGAGGCAGTAAACAGGGAAGGCTATGGCTACACCTTC.